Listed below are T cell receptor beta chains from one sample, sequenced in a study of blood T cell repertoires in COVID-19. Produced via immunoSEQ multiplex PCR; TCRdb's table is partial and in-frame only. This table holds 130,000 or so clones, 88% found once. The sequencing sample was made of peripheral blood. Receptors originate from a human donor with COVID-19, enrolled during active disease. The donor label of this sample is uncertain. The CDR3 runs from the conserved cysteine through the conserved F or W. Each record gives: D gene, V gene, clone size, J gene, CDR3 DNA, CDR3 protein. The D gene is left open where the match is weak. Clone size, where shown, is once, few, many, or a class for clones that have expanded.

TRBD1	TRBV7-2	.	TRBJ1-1	TGTGCCAGCAGCTTAGTAGGACAGGGGGCAGGGTACACTGAAGCTTTCTTT	CASSLVGQGAGYTEAFF
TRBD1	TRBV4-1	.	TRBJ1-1	TGCGCCAGCAGCCAAGGGACTGACAGGGGACACATGAACACTGAAGCTTTCTTT	CASSQGTDRGHMNTEAFF
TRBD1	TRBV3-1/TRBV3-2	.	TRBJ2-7	TGTGCCAGCAGCCAAGGGACAGGGGAAGAGGAGTTCGAGCAGTACTTC	CASSQGTGEEEFEQYF
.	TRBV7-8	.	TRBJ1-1	TGTGCCAGCAGCTTAGCGGGGGCGGAAGCTTTCTTT	CASSLAGAEAFF
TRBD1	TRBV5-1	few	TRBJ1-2	TGCGCCAGCAGCTGGGGACAGGCCGCTAACTATGGCTACACCTTC	CASSWGQAANYGYTF
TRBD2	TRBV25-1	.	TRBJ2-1	TGTGCCAGCAGTGCTGGCGGGAGCCACAATGAGCAGTTCTTC	CASSAGGSHNEQFF
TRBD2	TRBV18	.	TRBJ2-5	TGTGCCAGCTCACTTCTCTCCGCGGGGGGGCCGCCCGAGACCCAGTACTTC	CASSLLSAGGPPETQYF
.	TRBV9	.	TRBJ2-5	TGTGCCAGCAGCCGAGGGGGAGAGACCCAGTACTTC	CASSRGGETQYF
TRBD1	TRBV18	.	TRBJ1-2	TGTGCCAGCTCACCCCGACAGGGGGATTATGGCTACACCTTC	CASSPRQGDYGYTF
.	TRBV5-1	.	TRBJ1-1	TGCGCCAGCACGGTGAGGGAGGGCACTGAAGCTTTCTTT	CASTVREGTEAFF
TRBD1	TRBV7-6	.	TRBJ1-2	TGTGCCAGCAGCCACCGGACAGGGCAGGGCTACACCTTC	CASSHRTGQGYTF